This entry concerns a single T cell receptor (beta chain). Germline loops: CDR1 SGHTA, CDR2 FQGNSA. V trimming: 6 bases; J trimming: 5 bases; junction bases outside the gene matches: 6. This CDR3 has 13 residues. The repertoire was sequenced with immunoSEQ multiplex PCR; TCRdb's copy has only in-frame clones and lacks some. The table lists 450,000 to 650,000 clones, 78% of them singletons, with about 0.012% in the top ten. The data stem from a study of shared T cell receptors in the human thymus. The data were also submitted as part of a second study, on human thymus T cells. This second report adds: During corrective heart surgery, resections were taken, and the thymus tissue came from them. V and J gene usage appeared biased in thymic and blood repertoires. Related research reported highly overlapping thymic repertoires among unrelated individuals.

The chain combines TRBV7-2 with TRBJ2-5; 7 nucleotides agree with TRBD2. This sequence was found in a boy under two years old with a congenital heart defect. The specimen was thymocytes. CDR3 DNA: TGTGCCAGCAGTCGGCGGGAGCAGGAGACCCAGTACTTC. It translates to CASSRREQETQYF.